This T cell receptor (beta chain) came from a study of naive and memory T cell subsets. Two oligonucleotides, mixed equimolar, formed the beta constant-region primer covering TRBC1 and TRBC2. Four rounds of PCR amplified the ligated cDNA using nested alpha and beta constant-region primers plus SP2. From the UMI-ligation and nested PCR reads, TCRdb called clonotypes with MiXCR, one entry per CDR3 protein. The table shows over 65,000 distinct CDR3 sequences, with about 10% occurring only once. This clonotype was recorded many times. The germline V gene has CDR1 SQVTM and CDR2 ANQGSEA. V was pared by 0 bases and J by 11 bases, with 20 bases between. The length of the CDR3 is 15 residues.

Sequenced: naive CD8+ T cells from blood. The rearrangement joins TRBV29-1 to TRBJ2-4, with TRBD2 as a possible D gene (6 bases). This TCR came from a human donor in good health. The CDR3 sequence is CSVEDPKAAGFFQYF. The CDR3 DNA is TGCAGCGTTGAAGACCCTAAGGCAGCGGGTTTCTTTCAGTACTTC.